What follows are 27 T cell receptor beta chains derived from one specimen sequenced in a study of blood T cell repertoires in COVID-19. TCRdb's copy holds only in-frame clones and misses some; the assay was immunoSEQ multiplex PCR. The sample holds around 200,000 clones; roughly 85% are singletons and the top ten take roughly 2.5%. Sequenced sample: peripheral blood. The receptors come from a woman aged 40 to 50 with active or convalescent COVID-19.

The V and J genes are TRBV4-2 and TRBJ1-1; perhaps TRBD1 as D (6 bases). Germline-derived CDR1 and CDR2 are LGHNA and YNFKEQ. This CDR3 spans 17 amino acids. V lost 4 bases to trimming and J lost 5 bases, with 23 bases between them. The CDR3 DNA sequence: TGTGCCAGCAGCCTCGCCGTACCGGGGGGGCCTGGGACTGAAGCTTTCTTT. Its protein product is CASSLAVPGGPGTEAFF.

The chain is built from TRBV4-1 and TRBJ1-2; D gene uncertain. Germline V CDR1 and CDR2: MGHRA, YSYEKL. This CDR3 is 14 amino acids long. V was shortened by 3 bases and J by 0 bases, with 8 bases between the two germline ends. CDR3 DNA sequence: TGCGCCAGCAGCCAGCAGGCTACTAACTATGGCTACACCTTC. This gives the protein CASSQQATNYGYTF.

The chain is built from TRBV25-1 and TRBJ2-5, with 14 positions matching TRBD2. Germline lookup yields CDR1 MGHDK and CDR2 SYGVNS. The CDR3 extends over 16 amino acids. V was pared by 4 bases and J by 4 bases, with 5 bases of the junction left unmatched. The CDR3: CASSGLAGGQRETQYF. The DNA of the CDR3 is TGTGCCAGCAGTGGACTAGCGGGGGGGCAGCGAGAGACCCAGTACTTC.

This CDR3 reads CASSEVRPGTEAFF. CDR3 in DNA: TGTGCCAGCAGTGAAGTTCGGCCGGGCACTGAAGCTTTCTTT. The chain carries TRBV6-1 and TRBJ1-1; no clear D. Trimming removed 1 base at V and 4 bases at J, with 10 bases between. The CDR3 length is 14 residues. Germline V gives CDR1 MNHNS, CDR2 SASEGT.

V usage is TRBV25-1 and J usage is TRBJ1-5; TRBD1 is a possible D gene (5 bases). This CDR3 spans 14 amino acids. V lost 1 base and J 7 bases, leaving 11 bases between the germline ends. Germline assignment: CDR1 MGHDK and CDR2 SYGVNS. CDR3 protein: CASSELGVRQPQHF. The CDR3 DNA follows: TGTGCCAGCAGTGAATTAGGGGTACGCCAGCCCCAGCATTTT.

This clone has only one observation. The V and J genes are TRBV5-8 and TRBJ1-5; D remains ambiguous. Trimming removed 0 bases from V and 4 bases from J, with 2 bases in between. CDR1 and CDR2 (germline): SGHTS, YDEGEE. This CDR3 is 12 amino acids long. The CDR3 nucleotides are TGTGCCAGCAGCTTGGTAAATCAGCCCCAGCATTTT. Its translation: CASSLVNQPQHF.

The rearrangement links TRBV30 to TRBJ2-2; a possible D gene is TRBD1 (6 bases). The CDR3 consists of 14 residues. Trimming took 5 bases from V and 1 from J, leaving 11 bases between them. CDR1 GTSNPN and CDR2 SVGIG come from the germline V gene (reference sequence). The CDR3 DNA reads as TGTGCCTGGGGTACAGGGCTGAACACCGGGGAGCTGTTTTTT. It specifies CAWGTGLNTGELFF.

This chain connects TRBV6-6 to TRBJ1-1, with D unresolved. The length of the CDR3 is 12 residues. V dropped 7 bases and J dropped 6 bases, with 12 bases sitting between them. Germline loops: CDR1 MNHNY, CDR2 SVGAGI (reference sequence). The CDR3 nucleotides are TGTGCCAGCAACGTGCCCGGGGCTGAAGCTTTCTTT. Amino acids: CASNVPGAEAFF.

The chain has TRBV10-3 and TRBJ2-7, with D uncertain. Trimming took off 2 bases at V and 8 bases at J, with 7 bases between the two ends. The CDR3 loop spans 11 amino acids. Germline CDR1 reads ENHRY; CDR2 reads SYGVKD. CDR3: CAISEGGQQYF. The CDR3 DNA follows: TGTGCCATCAGTGAGGGCGGCCAGCAGTACTTC.

The chain employs TRBV5-1 and TRBJ2-3; 14 bases align to TRBD2. Germline V CDR1 and CDR2: SGHRS, YFSETQ. This CDR3 is built from 16 residues. The V gene end was trimmed by 6 bases and the J gene end by 4 bases; junction bases not matched to a gene: 7. The CDR3 DNA is TGCGCCAGCAAGGGACTAGCGGGAGAGGGGGCAGATACGCAGTATTTT. It specifies CASKGLAGEGADTQYF.

The chain carries TRBV2 and TRBJ2-7; 16 bases line up with TRBD2. The length of the CDR3 is 17 residues. Trimming took 6 bases from V and 0 from J; bases not matched to a gene: 5. The germline V gene encodes CDR1 SNHLY and CDR2 FYNNEI. The CDR3 loop reads CASRGGTSGRGSYEQYF. As DNA, the CDR3 is TGTGCCAGCAGGGGTGGGACTAGCGGGAGGGGCTCCTACGAGCAGTACTTC.

The chain uses TRBV5-4 and TRBJ1-4; D is unresolved. V lost 4 bases to trimming and J lost 0 bases, with 10 bases between them. CDR1 SGHNT and CDR2 YYREEE come from the germline V gene (reference sequence). This CDR3 has 15 amino acids. The CDR3 DNA follows: TGTGCCAGCAGCCTTGACTCAACAACTAATGAAAAACTGTTTTTT. Its translation is CASSLDSTTNEKLFF.

J is TRBJ1-4 and V is TRBV29-1, with D possibly matching TRBD1 (6 bases). Trimming shortened V by 6 bases and J by 6 bases, and 17 bases separated the two germline ends. There are 14 residues in the CDR3. Germline values: CDR1 SQVTM, CDR2 ANQGSEA. For the CDR3, the DNA is TGCAGCGTGGGGGACATGGGACCGGATGAAAAACTGTTTTTT. The encoded protein is CSVGDMGPDEKLFF.

This chain uses TRBV19 with TRBJ2-1, with TRBD2 identical over 14 bases. CDR1 LNHDA and CDR2 SQIVND come from the germline V gene (reference sequence). The CDR3 consists of 19 residues. Trimming cost V 6 bases and J 1 base; bases outside gene matches: 11. CDR3 bases: TGTGCCAGTAGCCCAGGACTAGCGGGAGGCCCATTTTCCTACAATGAGCAGTTCTTC. Amino acids: CASSPGLAGGPFSYNEQFF.

The chain links TRBV9 to TRBJ2-7; D uncertain. V dropped 0 bases and J dropped 0 bases, with 4 bases sitting between them. Germline CDR1 reads SGDLS; CDR2 reads YYNGEE. This CDR3 is 13 amino acids long. CDR3 bases: TGTGCCAGCAGCGTAGCCGGCTCCTACGAGCAGTACTTC. It specifies CASSVAGSYEQYF.

V is TRBV28 and J is TRBJ1-3; D not resolved. The CDR3 consists of 16 residues. Germline CDR1 reads MDHEN; CDR2 reads SYDVKM. Trimming shortened V by 3 bases and J by 4 bases, and 16 bases separated the two germline ends. The CDR3, as DNA: TGTGCCAGCAGTTTTGTGCAGGAATGGGCCGGAAACACCATATATTTT. It encodes CASSFVQEWAGNTIYF.

The rearrangement uses TRBV28 and TRBJ1-1, with 9 nucleotides matching TRBD1. CDR1 MDHEN and CDR2 SYDVKM come from the germline V gene. The junction had 4 bases not matched to a gene; V was cut back by 3 bases and J by 2 bases. The CDR3 totals 15 residues. CDR3 in amino acids: CASSFGDRDNTEAFF. The CDR3 region has the DNA TGTGCCAGCAGTTTTGGGGACAGGGATAACACTGAAGCTTTCTTT.

The genes are TRBV9 and TRBJ2-1; tentatively, D is TRBD2 (5 bases). The CDR3 totals 13 residues. CDR1 is SGDLS and CDR2 is YYNGEE in the germline V gene. The germline V and J ends were trimmed by 3 bases and 10 bases, with 14 bases remaining between them. The CDR3 loop is CASSDPSGGEQFF. The CDR3 DNA follows: TGTGCCAGCAGCGATCCAAGCGGAGGCGAGCAGTTCTTC.

This chain uses TRBV18 with TRBJ2-3; no reliable D call. The V gene's germline CDR1 is KGHSH and CDR2 LQKENI. V was clipped by 4 bases and J by 6 bases, with 8 bases between them. The CDR3 sequence is 12 residues long. The CDR3 DNA sequence: TGTGCCAGCTCACAACAGATGGATACGCAGTATTTT. The encoded protein is CASSQQMDTQYF.

This clone was detected only once. Different DNA sequences within this sample yield the same CDR3. The V and J genes are TRBV15 and TRBJ1-3, with TRBD1 matching over 11 bases. With 5 bases clipped from V and 4 bases from J, the junction kept 4 bases outside the gene matches. CDR3 length: 15 amino acids. Germline V gene lookup returns CDR1 LNHNV and CDR2 YYDKDF (reference sequence). Written as DNA, the CDR3 is TGTGCCACCAGCCGGGACAGGGGGTACGGAAACACCATATATTTT. Encoded protein: CATSRDRGYGNTIYF.

The V gene is TRBV5-6, the J gene TRBJ2-3; 11 nucleotides match TRBD1. Germline lookup yields CDR1 SGHDT and CDR2 YYEEEE. This CDR3 region has 15 residues. Trimming at V came to 4 bases and at J to 6 bases, leaving 7 bases not matched to a gene. CDR3 in DNA: TGTGCCAGCAGCGATCCGGGACAGGGGGAGGATACGCAGTATTTT. Residues: CASSDPGQGEDTQYF.

The chain is built from TRBV19 and TRBJ2-7, with 8 bases lining up with TRBD1. The V gene's germline CDR1 is LNHDA and CDR2 SQIVND (reference sequence). Trimming took 4 bases from V and 6 from J; bases not matched to a gene: 8. The CDR3 is made up of 14 amino acids. CDR3 in amino acids: CASSTRGPIGEQYF. The CDR3 DNA sequence: TGTGCCAGTAGTACCAGGGGGCCGATCGGCGAGCAGTACTTC.

The chain carries TRBV9 and TRBJ2-5; D not certain. This CDR3 comprises 14 residues. Trimming removed 0 bases from V and 0 bases from J, with 6 bases in between. Germline V gene sequence: CDR1 SGDLS, CDR2 YYNGEE. The CDR3 is CASSVGRYQETQYF. Here the CDR3 DNA reads TGTGCCAGCAGCGTAGGGCGGTACCAAGAGACCCAGTACTTC. Full variable domain (rest looked up from reference TRBV9 and TRBJ2-5): DSGVTQTPKHLITATGQRVTLRCSPRSGDLSVYWYQQSLDQGLQFLIQYYNGEERAKGNILERFSAQQFPDLHSELNLSSLELGDSALYFCASSVGRYQETQYFGPGTRLLVL.

The rearrangement joins TRBV5-1 to TRBJ2-7, with TRBD1 identical over 7 bases. Per germline, CDR1 SGHRS and CDR2 YFSETQ. Unmatched junction bases numbered 7, after V lost 0 bases and J lost 7 bases. This CDR3 contains 14 residues. The CDR3 spells CASSLEGGSGEQYF. The CDR3 DNA follows: TGCGCCAGCAGCTTGGAAGGGGGCTCGGGGGAGCAGTACTTC.

This clone was found a few times. The chain is built from TRBV19 and TRBJ2-7; tentatively, D is TRBD2 (6 bases). V lost 6 bases to trimming and J lost 2 bases, with 8 bases between them. The CDR3 spans 12 residues. The V gene's germline CDR1 is LNHDA and CDR2 SQIVND (reference sequence). The CDR3 DNA sequence: TGTGCCAGTAGCTCTAGCGCCTACGAGCAGTACTTC. Encoded protein: CASSSSAYEQYF.

The chain combines TRBV11-2 with TRBJ2-7; possible D gene TRBD1, 5 bases. This CDR3 comprises 13 residues. Between the trimmed V and J ends, which lost 1 base and 3 bases, there was a span of 7 bases. Per germline, CDR1 SGHAT and CDR2 FQNNGV. The chain's CDR3 is CASSLAGNYEQYF. CDR3 nucleotides: TGTGCCAGCAGCTTAGCAGGGAACTACGAGCAGTACTTC.

CDR3 loop: CASSIDTYTDTQYF. DNA for the CDR3: TGTGCCAGTAGTATAGACACTTACACAGATACGCAGTATTTT. This sequence joins TRBV19 and TRBJ2-3; D remains ambiguous. CDR1 and CDR2 from the germline V gene are LNHDA and SQIVND (reference sequence). This CDR3 region has 14 residues. Trimming cost V 0 bases and J 2 bases, with 6 bases left between them.